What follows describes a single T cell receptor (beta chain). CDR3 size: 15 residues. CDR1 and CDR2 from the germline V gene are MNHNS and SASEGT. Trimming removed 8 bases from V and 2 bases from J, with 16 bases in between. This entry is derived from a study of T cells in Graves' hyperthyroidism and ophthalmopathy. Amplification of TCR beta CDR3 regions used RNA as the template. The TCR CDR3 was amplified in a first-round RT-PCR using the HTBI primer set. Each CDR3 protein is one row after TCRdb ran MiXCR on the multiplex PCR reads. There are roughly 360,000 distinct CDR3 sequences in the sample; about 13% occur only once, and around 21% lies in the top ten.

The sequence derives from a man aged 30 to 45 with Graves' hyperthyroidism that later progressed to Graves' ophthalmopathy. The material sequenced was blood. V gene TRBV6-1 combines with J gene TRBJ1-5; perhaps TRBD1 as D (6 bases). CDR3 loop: CASLAGDSGNQPQHF. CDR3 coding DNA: TGTGCCAGCCTCGCAGGGGACTCTGGCAATCAGCCCCAGCATTTT.